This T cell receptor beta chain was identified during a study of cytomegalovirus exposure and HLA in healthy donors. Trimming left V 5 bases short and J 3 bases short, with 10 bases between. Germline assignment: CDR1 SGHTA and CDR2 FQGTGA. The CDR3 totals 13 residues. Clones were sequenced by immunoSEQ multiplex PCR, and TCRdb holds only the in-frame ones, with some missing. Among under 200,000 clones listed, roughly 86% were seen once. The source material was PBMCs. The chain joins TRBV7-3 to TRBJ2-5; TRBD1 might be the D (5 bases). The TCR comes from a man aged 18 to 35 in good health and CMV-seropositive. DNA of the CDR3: TGTGCCAGCAGCCTAGGGGCGAAAGAGACCCAGTACTTC. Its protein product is CASSLGAKETQYF.